Following are 16 T cell receptor beta chains from one sample sequenced in a study of PD-1 blockade in classical Hodgkin lymphoma. Method: immunoSEQ multiplex PCR; TCRdb's copy keeps in-frame clones and lacks some. This table holds 45,000 to 60,000 clones, approximately 91% found once. The time point here: newly diagnosed, previously untreated cHL patient sample. Sequencing input: peripheral blood mononuclear cells (PBMCs). The receptors were sampled from a human donor with classical Hodgkin lymphoma.

The chain is built from TRBV5-6 and TRBJ1-4; 10 bases map to TRBD1. Trimming at V came to 3 bases and at J to 7 bases, leaving 6 bases not matched to a gene. Germline CDR1 reads SGHDT; CDR2 reads YYEEEE. CDR3 length equals 15 residues. The CDR3 here is CASSSPGQGSEKLFF. The CDR3 nucleotides read TGTGCCAGCAGCTCGCCGGGACAGGGGAGTGAAAAACTGTTTTTT.

This sequence joins TRBV9 and TRBJ2-1; 7 bases fit TRBD2. The V gene's germline CDR1 is SGDLS and CDR2 YYNGEE. V lost 1 base, J lost 0 bases, and 7 bases stayed unmatched. This CDR3 has 17 residues. The CDR3 is CASSVISGIGSYNEQFF. The CDR3 region has the DNA TGTGCCAGCAGCGTAATCAGCGGGATTGGCTCCTACAATGAGCAGTTCTTC.

The chain joins TRBV5-8 to TRBJ1-5; D is perhaps TRBD1 (5 bases). Germline V CDR1 and CDR2: SGHTS, YDEGEE. The ends were cut back, 1 base at V and 1 base at J, with 9 bases in the middle. The CDR3 extends over 15 amino acids. DNA of the CDR3: TGTGCCAGCAGCTTGCAGGGTTGGAGCAATCAGCCCCAGCATTTT. This translates into CASSLQGWSNQPQHF.

This clone was seen once. This sequence joins TRBV27 and TRBJ2-2, with D possibly matching TRBD2 (7 bases). The germline V gene encodes CDR1 MNHEY and CDR2 SMNVEV (reference sequence). V was clipped by 0 bases and J by 7 bases, with 21 bases between them. CDR3 size: 18 residues. The CDR3 nucleotides are TGTGCCAGCAGTTTATCCCCCGTTCGAAACAGGGAGGGCGGGGAGCTGTTTTTT. Translating it yields CASSLSPVRNREGGELFF.

DNA of the CDR3: TGTGCCAGCAGCTTAGATCCCCCTAGATGGGGCAATGAGCAGTTCTTC. Protein product: CASSLDPPRWGNEQFF. The chain joins TRBV11-3 to TRBJ2-1; D not certain. CDR3 size: 16 residues. The V gene lost 0 bases and the J gene lost 6 bases, with 15 bases spanning the gap. CDR1 is SGHNT and CDR2 is YENEEA in the germline V gene.

The rearrangement joins TRBV2 to TRBJ1-4; D gene ambiguous. The CDR3 loop spans 14 amino acids. Germline V lookup: CDR1 SNHLY, CDR2 FYNNEI. Trimming stripped 8 bases from V and 7 bases from J, with 17 bases between. The CDR3 reads CASSGYPAPEKLFF. In DNA form, the CDR3 reads TGTGCCAGCTCCGGGTACCCGGCCCCTGAAAAACTGTTTTTT.

The gene calls are TRBV4-2 and TRBJ1-3, with 9 positions matching TRBD1. The CDR3 has 15 amino acids. V was pared by 4 bases and J by 8 bases, with 9 bases of the junction left unmatched. The germline CDR1 and CDR2 sequences are LGHNA and YNFKEQ. This chain's CDR3 is CASSRRTGEVDTIYF. The CDR3 bases are TGTGCCAGCAGCCGTAGGACAGGGGAGGTTGACACCATATATTTT.

V and J are TRBV7-9 and TRBJ1-4, with D tentatively TRBD1 (5 bases). Trimming took 0 bases from V and 6 from J, leaving 8 bases between them. The CDR3 is 14 amino acids. Germline V gene sequence: CDR1 SEHNR, CDR2 FQNEAQ (reference sequence). The CDR3 bases are TGTGCCAGCAGCTTAGCCGGGACTTATGAAAAACTGTTTTTT. This sequence encodes CASSLAGTYEKLFF.

The chain couples TRBV28 to TRBJ1-1; D is unresolved. With 2 bases removed from V and 2 bases from J, the gap between germline ends came to 9 bases. Germline V gene data show CDR1 as MDHEN and CDR2 as SYDVKM. The CDR3 has 14 residues. CDR3 nucleotide sequence: TGTGCCAGCAGTTTAGGGCAAAGAAACACTGAAGCTTTCTTT. Protein sequence: CASSLGQRNTEAFF.

The chain links TRBV6-1 to TRBJ1-1, with D tentatively TRBD1 (5 bases). This CDR3 spans 14 amino acids. CDR1 is MNHNS, CDR2 SASEGT, per germline. The ends were cut back, 6 bases at V and 0 bases at J, with 11 bases in the middle. CDR3: CASSLQALNTEAFF. CDR3 bases: TGTGCCAGCAGCTTACAGGCGTTGAACACTGAAGCTTTCTTT.

As for this clone: One junction end does not reproduce the germline sequence, and a read error may be involved. The chain uses TRBV4-1 and TRBJ1-2; no reliable D call. This CDR3 is built from 13 residues. CDR1 is MGHRA, CDR2 YSYEKL, per germline. CDR3 coding DNA: TGCGCCAGCAGCCAAGTTCGTAACGGGGTCAGAGCCTTC. It translates to CASSQVRNGVRAF.

The CDR3 region has the DNA TGTGCCACCAACGGACAGGGAAACACTGAAGCTTTCTTT. Protein: CATNGQGNTEAFF. The V call is TRBV6-1, the J call TRBJ1-1; 8 bases fit TRBD1. The CDR3 has 13 amino acids. With V trimmed by 10 bases and J by 2 bases, 6 bases remained unmatched. The germline V gene encodes CDR1 MNHNS and CDR2 SASEGT.

DNA of the CDR3: TGTGCCAGTAGTATAGAGGGGTTCGCCGAAAAACTGTTTTTT. Translated, it gives CASSIEGFAEKLFF. The chain employs TRBV19 and TRBJ1-4; D gene unclear. Germline-derived CDR1 and CDR2 are LNHDA and SQIVND (reference sequence). CDR3 length: 14 amino acids. Deletions cut 0 bases from V and 8 bases from J, with 10 bases between.

The chain links TRBV9 to TRBJ2-5; 12 bases fit TRBD2. Germline V gene data show CDR1 as SGDLS and CDR2 as YYNGEE. Trimming at V came to 0 bases and at J to 1 base, leaving 7 bases not matched to a gene. The CDR3 length is 18 residues. In nucleotides, the CDR3 is TGTGCCAGCAGCGTAGTGGGACTAGCGGGTCCCTTCCAAGAGACCCAGTACTTC. This codes for CASSVVGLAGPFQETQYF.

This sequence joins TRBV29-1 and TRBJ2-5; D not resolved. Trimming took 4 bases from V and 0 from J, leaving 12 bases between them. The length of the CDR3 is 14 residues. The germline V gene has CDR1 SQVTM and CDR2 ANQGSEA. The DNA for the CDR3 is TGCAGCGTTGTCAGTCCCACATACCAAGAGACCCAGTACTTC. It is translated as CSVVSPTYQETQYF.

As concerns this clone: Compared with germline, one end of the junction differs, possibly owing to a read error. CDR3 in DNA: TGTGCCAGCAGTGAAGCGTCCCTTCAGTCCCAGCATTTT. Its translation is CASSEASLQSQHF. This chain joins TRBV2 and TRBJ1-5; D gene uncertain. The germline V gene has CDR1 SNHLY and CDR2 FYNNEI. The CDR3 covers 13 residues.